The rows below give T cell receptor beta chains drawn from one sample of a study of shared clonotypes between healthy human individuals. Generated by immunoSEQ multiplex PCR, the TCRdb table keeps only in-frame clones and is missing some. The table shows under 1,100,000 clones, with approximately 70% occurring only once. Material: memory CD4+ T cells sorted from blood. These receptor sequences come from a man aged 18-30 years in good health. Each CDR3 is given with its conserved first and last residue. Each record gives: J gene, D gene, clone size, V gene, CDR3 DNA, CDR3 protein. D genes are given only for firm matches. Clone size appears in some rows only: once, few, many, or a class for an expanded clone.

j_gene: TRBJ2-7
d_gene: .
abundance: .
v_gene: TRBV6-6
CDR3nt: TGTGCCAGCAGTTACTGGGACACAAAGTTGTACGAGCAGTACTTC
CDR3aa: CASSYWDTKLYEQYF

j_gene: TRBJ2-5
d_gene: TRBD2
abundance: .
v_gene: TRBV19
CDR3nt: TGTGCCAGTAGTATAGATTCGGGGGGGCGAGAGACCCAGTACTTC
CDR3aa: CASSIDSGGRETQYF

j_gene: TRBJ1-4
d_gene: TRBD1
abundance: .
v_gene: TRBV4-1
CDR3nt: TGCGCCAGCAGCCTATTCGGACAGGGGGCAACTAATGAAAAACTGTTTTTT
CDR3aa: CASSLFGQGATNEKLFF

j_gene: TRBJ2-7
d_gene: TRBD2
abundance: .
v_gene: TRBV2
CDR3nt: TGTGCCAGCAGTGACGGACTAGCGGGCTACGAGCAGTACTTC
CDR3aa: CASSDGLAGYEQYF

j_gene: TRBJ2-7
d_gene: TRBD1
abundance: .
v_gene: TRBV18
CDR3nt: TGTGCCAGCTCACAGGGGGCTATGGAGTCCTACGAGCAGTACTTC
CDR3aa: CASSQGAMESYEQYF

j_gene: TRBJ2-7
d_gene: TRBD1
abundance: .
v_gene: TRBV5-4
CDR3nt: TGTGCCAGCAGCCCCCGACAGGGGAATAACTACGAGCAGTACTTC
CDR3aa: CASSPRQGNNYEQYF

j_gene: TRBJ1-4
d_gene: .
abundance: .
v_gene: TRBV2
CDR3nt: TGTGCCAGCAGTCGAGGGGGGGCTAATGAAAAACTGTTTTTT
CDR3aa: CASSRGGANEKLFF

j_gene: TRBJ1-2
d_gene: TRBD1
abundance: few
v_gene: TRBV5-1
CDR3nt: TGCGCCAGCAGCCGCGACCCCATCACCGACAGGGAAATCGGCTACACCTTC
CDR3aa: CASSRDPITDREIGYTF

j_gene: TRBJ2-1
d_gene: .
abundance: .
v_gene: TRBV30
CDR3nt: TGTGCCTGGAACGGGAGCCCTGTGGGTGAGCAGTTCTTC
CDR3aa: CAWNGSPVGEQFF

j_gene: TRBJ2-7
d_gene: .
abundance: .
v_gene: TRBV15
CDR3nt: TGTGCCACCAGCAGAGGCCACAAGACGTTGGTCTACGAGCAGTACTTC
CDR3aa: CATSRGHKTLVYEQYF

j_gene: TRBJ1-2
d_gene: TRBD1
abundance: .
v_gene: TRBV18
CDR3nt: TGTGCCAGCTCACGACAGGGGGATGGCTACACCTTC
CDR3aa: CASSRQGDGYTF

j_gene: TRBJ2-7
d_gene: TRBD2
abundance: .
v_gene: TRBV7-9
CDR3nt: TGTGCCAGCAGCCCCCGGGGAGGGGTTGAACTCCGCGAGCAGTACTTC
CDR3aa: CASSPRGGVELREQYF

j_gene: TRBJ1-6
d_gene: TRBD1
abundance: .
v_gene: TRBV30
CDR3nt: TGTGCCCTTCGACAGGGGGATAATTCACCCCTCCACTTT
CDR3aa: CALRQGDNSPLHF

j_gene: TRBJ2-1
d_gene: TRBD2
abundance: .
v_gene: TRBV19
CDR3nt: TGTGCCAGTAGTATCAGGGGACTAGCGGGATTTGAGAGGAATGAGCAGTTCTTC
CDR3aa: CASSIRGLAGFERNEQFF

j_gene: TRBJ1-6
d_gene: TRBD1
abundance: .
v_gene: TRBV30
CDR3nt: TGTGCCTGGAGGGACAGGGGGTACTCACCCCTCCACTTT
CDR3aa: CAWRDRGYSPLHF

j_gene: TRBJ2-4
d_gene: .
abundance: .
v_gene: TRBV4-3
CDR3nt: TGCGCCAGCAGCCAAGTCCAGGGGCGGAACATTCAGTACTTC
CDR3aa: CASSQVQGRNIQYF

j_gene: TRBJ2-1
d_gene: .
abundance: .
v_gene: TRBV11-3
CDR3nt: TGTGCCAGCAGCTTAGGGGCGGGCAAGCAGTTCTTC
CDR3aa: CASSLGAGKQFF

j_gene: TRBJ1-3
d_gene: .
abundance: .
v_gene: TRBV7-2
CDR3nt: TGTGCCAGCAGCTTAGCTCCGGGGGCTGGAAACACCATATATTTT
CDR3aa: CASSLAPGAGNTIYF

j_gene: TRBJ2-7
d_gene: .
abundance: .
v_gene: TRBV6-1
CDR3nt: TGTGCCAGCAGTGAAGATCAGGGGCGGTGGGGGCTCGGGTCCTACGAGCAGTACTTC
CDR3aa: CASSEDQGRWGLGSYEQYF

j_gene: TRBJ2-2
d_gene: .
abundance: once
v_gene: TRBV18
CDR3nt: TGTGCCAGCTCACCCACTTCCAGCGGCCAGATGGGGGAGCTGTTTTTT
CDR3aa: CASSPTSSGQMGELFF

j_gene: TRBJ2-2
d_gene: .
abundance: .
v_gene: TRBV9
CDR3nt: TGTGCCAGCAGCGTAGATTCTGGATACACCGGGGAGCTGTTTTTT
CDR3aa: CASSVDSGYTGELFF

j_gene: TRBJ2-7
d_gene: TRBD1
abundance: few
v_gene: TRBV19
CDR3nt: TGTGCCAGTAGTATCTCTACCGGACAGGGATGGTCATCGACGTCCTACGAGCAGTACTTC
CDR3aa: CASSISTGQGWSSTSYEQYF

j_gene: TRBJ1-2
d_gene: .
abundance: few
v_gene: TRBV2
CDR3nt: TGTGCCAGCACCGAGACGGCGGGGGGCGGCTACACCTTC
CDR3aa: CASTETAGGGYTF

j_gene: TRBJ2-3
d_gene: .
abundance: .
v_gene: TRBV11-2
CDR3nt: TGTGCCAGCAGCTTTTGGGGGCTAGATACGCAGTATTTT
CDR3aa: CASSFWGLDTQYF

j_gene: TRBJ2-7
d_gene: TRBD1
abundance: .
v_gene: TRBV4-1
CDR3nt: TGCGCCAGCAGCCGACTGGGGACAGCCTTCAACTACGAGCAGTACTTC
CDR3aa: CASSRLGTAFNYEQYF

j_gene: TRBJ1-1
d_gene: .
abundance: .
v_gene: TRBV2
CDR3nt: TGTGCCAGCAGTGTCCGGGTTGAAGCTTTCTTT
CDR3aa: CASSVRVEAFF

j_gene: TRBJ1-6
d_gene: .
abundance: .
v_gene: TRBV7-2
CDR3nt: TGTGCCAGCAGCTTAGGTCGAGGGTTGCATTCACCCCTCCACTTT
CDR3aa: CASSLGRGLHSPLHF

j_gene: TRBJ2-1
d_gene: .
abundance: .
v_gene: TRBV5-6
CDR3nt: TGTGCCAGCGCGACGAGAAATGAGCAGTTCTTC
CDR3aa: CASATRNEQFF

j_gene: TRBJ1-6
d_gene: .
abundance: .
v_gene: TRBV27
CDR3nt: TGTGCCAGCAGTCCCCCGGGGAGGTCAGGCAGCTCACCCCTCCACTTT
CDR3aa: CASSPPGRSGSSPLHF

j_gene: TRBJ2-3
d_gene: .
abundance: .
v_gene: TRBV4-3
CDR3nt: TGCGCCAGCAGCCAAGGGCGACGGAGCGGGACACCTTCCCCCCCAGATACGCAGTATTTT
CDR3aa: CASSQGRRSGTPSPPDTQYF

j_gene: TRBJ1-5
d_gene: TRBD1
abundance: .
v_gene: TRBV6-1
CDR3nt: TGTGCCAGCAGGGCGACAGGGAATCAGCCCCAGCATTTT
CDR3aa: CASRATGNQPQHF

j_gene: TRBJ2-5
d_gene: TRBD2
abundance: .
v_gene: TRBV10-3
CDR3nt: TGTGCCATCAGTCCGTCTCCGGGACTAGCGACGGAGACCCAGTACTTC
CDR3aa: CAISPSPGLATETQYF

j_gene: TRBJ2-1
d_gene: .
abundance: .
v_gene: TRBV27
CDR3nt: TGTGCCAGCAGTTTGAACGGTTACAATGAGCAGTTCTTC
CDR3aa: CASSLNGYNEQFF

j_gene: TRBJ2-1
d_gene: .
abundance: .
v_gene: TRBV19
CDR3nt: TGTGCCAGTAGTATAAAGGGAAGTGAGCAGTTCTTC
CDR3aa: CASSIKGSEQFF

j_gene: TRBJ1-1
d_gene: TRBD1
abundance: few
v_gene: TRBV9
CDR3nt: TGTGCCAGCAGCGTAGCGGGACAGGGGAACACTGAAGCTTTCTTT
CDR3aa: CASSVAGQGNTEAFF

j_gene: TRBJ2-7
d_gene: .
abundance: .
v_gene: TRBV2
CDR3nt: TGTGCCAGCAAGGGGGGAGGCTCCTACGAGCAGTACTTC
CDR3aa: CASKGGGSYEQYF

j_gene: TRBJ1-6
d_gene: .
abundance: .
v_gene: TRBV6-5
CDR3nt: TGTGCCAGCAGTTACTTTCAGGGGAACTCACCCCTCCACTTT
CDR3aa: CASSYFQGNSPLHF

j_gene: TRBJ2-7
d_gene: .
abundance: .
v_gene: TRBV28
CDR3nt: TGTGCCAGCAGTTTCAGTTACGAGCAGTACTTC
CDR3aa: CASSFSYEQYF

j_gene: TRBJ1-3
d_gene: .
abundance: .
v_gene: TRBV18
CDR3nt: TGTGCCAGCTCACCACTATCGACAGGTCAAGGCTCTGGAAACACCATATATTTT
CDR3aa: CASSPLSTGQGSGNTIYF

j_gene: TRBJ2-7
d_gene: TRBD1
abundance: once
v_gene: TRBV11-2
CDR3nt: TGTGCCAGCAGAAAGACAGGGGCCAAACTCTACGAGCAGTACTTC
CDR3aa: CASRKTGAKLYEQYF

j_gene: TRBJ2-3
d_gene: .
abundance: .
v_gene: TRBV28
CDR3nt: TGTGCCAGCAGTTTTCAGGACAGATCAACAGATACGCAGTATTTT
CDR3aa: CASSFQDRSTDTQYF

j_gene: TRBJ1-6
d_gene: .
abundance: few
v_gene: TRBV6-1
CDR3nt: TGTGCCGGAAATTCACCCCTCCACTTT
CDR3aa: CAGNSPLHF

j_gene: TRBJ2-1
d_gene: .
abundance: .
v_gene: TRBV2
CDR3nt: TGTGCCAGCAGTGAGCAGGGGACCTCTGCGTTCAATGAGCAGTTCTTC
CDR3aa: CASSEQGTSAFNEQFF